This TCR beta chain emerged from a study of response to subunit inactivated influenza vaccine. TCRdb fed the RT-PCR reads into MiXCR, producing one record per CDR3 protein. The data show around 480,000 distinct CDR3 sequences, with 10% to 11% seen just once and roughly 12% held by the top ten. The length of the CDR3 is 13 residues. The V end lost 1 base, the J end lost 4 bases, and 9 bases lay between the germline ends. Germline V gene lookup returns CDR1 SQVTM and CDR2 ANQGSEA. This clonotype was obtained from a man aged 50 or older who received an inactivated influenza vaccine. This specimen consisted of PBMCs from blood, obtained about 40 days after vaccination. The genes are TRBV29-1 and TRBJ2-3; D may match TRBD1 or TRBD2 (5 bases each). The CDR3 region is CSVEVPGPDTQYF. In nucleotides, the CDR3 is TGCAGCGTTGAAGTACCGGGACCAGATACGCAGTATTTT.